The next 22 T cell receptor beta chains were all read from a single sample in a study of cytomegalovirus exposure and HLA in healthy donors. Measured with immunoSEQ multiplex PCR; TCRdb has only the in-frame clones, and not every one. The sample lists around 350,000 clones, roughly 88% occurring once. Sequencing was performed on PBMCs. The receptors were sampled from a woman younger than 30 in good health and CMV-seronegative.

The gene calls are TRBV6-6 and TRBJ2-7, with TRBD1 matching 7 bases. The length of the CDR3 is 12 residues. Germline V gene data show CDR1 as MNHNY and CDR2 as SVGAGI (reference sequence). Losses at the gene ends were 5 bases for V and 2 bases for J; bases not matched to a gene: 0. This chain's CDR3 is CASSGTAYEQYF. The CDR3 bases are TGTGCCAGCAGTGGGACAGCCTACGAGCAGTACTTC.

The rearrangement uses TRBV19 and TRBJ2-7; D perhaps matches TRBD1 (6 bases). The V end lost 5 bases, the J end lost 0 bases, and 11 bases lay between the germline ends. This CDR3 is built from 14 residues. Per germline, CDR1 LNHDA and CDR2 SQIVND (reference sequence). DNA for the CDR3: TGTGCCAGTAGTTTGACAGGTTCCTCCTACGAGCAGTACTTC. Translating gives CASSLTGSSYEQYF.

V is TRBV6-1 and J is TRBJ1-6; TRBD1 might be the D (5 bases). V lost 1 base, J lost 7 bases, and 14 bases lay in between. Germline CDR1 MNHNS, CDR2 SASEGT. The CDR3 loop spans 16 amino acids. CDR3 nucleotide sequence: TGTGCCAGCAGTGAAGAGCTGGGAAAGGGGAATTCACCCCTCCACTTT. This codes for CASSEELGKGNSPLHF.

The rearrangement uses TRBV6-5 and TRBJ2-3; D might be TRBD2 (6 bases). The CDR3 runs 15 residues. V lost 0 bases to trimming and J lost 3 bases, with 10 bases between them. Per germline, CDR1 MNHEY and CDR2 SVGAGI. The CDR3 region has the DNA TGTGCCAGCAGTTACTCCAGGGAGGAAACAGATACGCAGTATTTT. It codes for CASSYSREETDTQYF.

V is TRBV4-1 and J is TRBJ1-3; D not certain. Looked up from germline, CDR1 is MGHRA and CDR2 is YSYEKL. CDR3 length: 21 amino acids. V shed 2 bases and J shed 0 bases, with 26 bases lying between them. The CDR3 reads CASSQLKSFTAGLSSGNTIYF. The CDR3 bases are TGCGCCAGCAGCCAACTTAAGTCGTTTACAGCAGGTTTAAGCTCTGGAAACACCATATATTTT.

The J gene is TRBJ1-2, the V gene TRBV27, with D tentatively TRBD1 (5 bases). V shed 5 bases and J shed 0 bases, with 16 bases lying between them. The CDR3 totals 16 residues. Germline V gives CDR1 MNHEY, CDR2 SMNVEV (reference sequence). CDR3 residues: CASSMRQLSANYGYTF. Here the CDR3 DNA reads TGTGCCAGCAGTATGAGACAGCTGTCAGCTAACTATGGCTACACCTTC.

V and J are TRBV15 and TRBJ1-5; 10 bases fit TRBD1. The CDR3 has 20 amino acids. The V and J ends lost 4 bases and 0 bases, in that order; junction bases with no gene match: 15. Germline V lookup: CDR1 LNHNV, CDR2 YYDKDF (reference sequence). This CDR3 reads CATSTAPPGQGDFSNQPQHF. For the CDR3, the DNA is TGTGCCACCAGCACCGCGCCACCTGGACAGGGGGACTTTAGCAATCAGCCCCAGCATTTT. Full variable domain (outside the CDR3, taken from reference TRBV15 and TRBJ1-5): DAMVIQNPRYQVTQFGKPVTLSCSQTLNHNVMYWYQQKSSQAPKLLFHYYDKDFNNEADTPDNFQSRRPNTSFCFLDIRSPGLGDTAMYLCATSTAPPGQGDFSNQPQHFGDGTRLSIL.

V and J are TRBV29-1 and TRBJ1-2; D remains unclear. The V end was cut by 3 bases, the J end by 4 bases, with 9 bases between. In germline, CDR1 is SQVTM, CDR2 ANQGSEA. This CDR3 region has 12 residues. CDR3 in DNA: TGCAGCGTTGACGACAATGCCTATGGCTACACCTTC. Its translation is CSVDDNAYGYTF.

The gene calls are TRBV28 and TRBJ2-7, with 8 bases that match TRBD1. Germline loops: CDR1 MDHEN, CDR2 SYDVKM. This CDR3 contains 15 residues. Losses at the gene ends were 2 bases for V and 7 bases for J; bases not matched to a gene: 10. The CDR3 is CASSLSGRGLGEQYF. The CDR3 DNA sequence: TGTGCCAGCAGTTTAAGCGGCAGGGGGCTTGGGGAGCAGTACTTC.

This chain uses TRBV2 with TRBJ2-2; TRBD2 agrees at 8 bases. This CDR3 spans 14 amino acids. Trimming at V came to 3 bases and at J to 7 bases, leaving 4 bases not matched to a gene. Germline CDR1 reads SNHLY; CDR2 reads FYNNEI. Here the CDR3 reads CASSEAGGGGELFF. As DNA, the CDR3 is TGTGCCAGCAGTGAGGCGGGAGGAGGCGGGGAGCTGTTTTTT.

This chain uses TRBV6-4 with TRBJ2-1; 8 nucleotides line up with TRBD2. Germline-derived CDR1 and CDR2 are MRHNA and SNTAGT. J lost 6 bases, V lost 2 bases, and 12 bases had no gene match. The CDR3 covers 17 residues. DNA of the CDR3: TGTGCCAGCAGTGACGGCCTACTAGCGGACCCGTTCAATGAGCAGTTCTTC. Translation: CASSDGLLADPFNEQFF.

The rearrangement joins TRBV10-2 to TRBJ1-1, with TRBD1 matching 9 bases. CDR1 and CDR2 (germline): WSHSY, SAAADI. Unmatched junction bases numbered 6, after V lost 5 bases and J lost 5 bases. This CDR3 comprises 14 residues. CDR3 region: CASSLTGGPTEAFF. CDR3 DNA: TGCGCCAGCAGTTTGACAGGGGGGCCGACTGAAGCTTTCTTT.

The chain couples TRBV9 to TRBJ1-1; 8 bases map to TRBD1. The ends lost 3 bases at V and 1 base at J; junction bases unmatched: 14. This CDR3 contains 18 residues. The germline V gene encodes CDR1 SGDLS and CDR2 YYNGEE. CDR3 amino acids: CASSDMGAQGARNTEAFF. Written as DNA, the CDR3 is TGTGCCAGCAGCGACATGGGGGCGCAGGGGGCGCGGAACACTGAAGCTTTCTTT.

The chain carries TRBV5-5 and TRBJ2-7, with 7 positions matching TRBD1. From germline, CDR1 is SGHKS and CDR2 YYEKEE (reference sequence). This CDR3 contains 13 residues. V was clipped by 2 bases and J by 2 bases; unmatched bases: 1. The CDR3 DNA follows: TGTGCCAGCAGCTTCGACAGGGCCTACGAGCAGTACTTC. Protein sequence: CASSFDRAYEQYF. Full variable domain (rest looked up from reference TRBV5-5 and TRBJ2-7): DAGVTQSPTHLIKTRGQQVTLRCSPISGHKSVSWYQQVLGQGPQFIFQYYEKEERGRGNFPDRFSARQFPNYSSELNVNALLLGDSALYLCASSFDRAYEQYFGPGTRLTVT.

With regard to this clone: At one end, the junction sequence differs from germline, possibly due to a read error. The chain carries TRBV5-1 and TRBJ1-6; D unresolved. The CDR3 loop spans 19 amino acids. Germline lookup yields CDR1 SGHRS and CDR2 YFSETQ. The CDR3, as DNA: TGCGCCAGCAGCTCCAAACCCCGGGATGGCCTCTCCTATAATTCACCCCCCCACTTT. This sequence encodes CASSSKPRDGLSYNSPPHF. Filled out from reference TRBV5-1 and TRBJ1-6, the complete variable domain reads KAGVTQTPRYLIKTRGQQVTLSCSPISGHRSVSWYQQTPGQGLQFLFEYFSETQRNKGNFPGRFSGRQFSNSRSEMNVSTLELGDSALYLCASSSKPRDGLSYNSPPHFGNGTRLTVT.

The chain has TRBV10-3 and TRBJ2-1, with D maybe TRBD1 (6 bases). Between the trimmed V and J ends, which lost 10 bases and 9 bases, there was a span of 10 bases. The CDR3 consists of 10 residues. Germline CDR1 reads ENHRY; CDR2 reads SYGVKD. The CDR3 DNA is TGTGCCAGCGGACAGCCTGAGCAGTTCTTC. Its translation: CASGQPEQFF.

This chain links TRBV4-2 with TRBJ1-5; TRBD1 is a possible D gene (6 bases). Germline CDR1 reads LGHNA; CDR2 reads YNFKEQ. V was shortened by 0 bases and J by 6 bases, with 12 bases between the two germline ends. The CDR3 has 15 residues. CDR3: CASSQEQGQGQPQHF. The CDR3 DNA reads TGTGCCAGCAGCCAAGAACAGGGTCAGGGTCAGCCCCAGCATTTT.

This chain joins TRBV6-5 and TRBJ2-5; D call uncertain. CDR3 length: 13 amino acids. Looked up from germline, CDR1 is MNHEY and CDR2 is SVGAGI. Trimming removed 2 bases at V and 5 bases at J, with 9 bases between. The CDR3 nucleotides are TGTGCCAGCAGTTACGGGTTGCGGGAGACCCAGTACTTC. It encodes CASSYGLRETQYF.

This sequence joins TRBV29-1 and TRBJ1-4; TRBD1 might be the D (6 bases). This CDR3 contains 14 residues. Germline loops: CDR1 SQVTM, CDR2 ANQGSEA. Between the trimmed V and J ends, which lost 0 bases and 6 bases, there was a span of 11 bases. This CDR3 reads CSVEDVAGDEKLFF. CDR3 DNA sequence: TGCAGCGTTGAAGATGTGGCAGGGGATGAAAAACTGTTTTTT.

The chain uses TRBV7-3 and TRBJ2-3; D gene uncertain. Germline assignment: CDR1 SGHTA and CDR2 FQGTGA. This CDR3 spans 15 amino acids. Trimming removed 1 base from V and 1 base from J, with 9 bases in between. CDR3 sequence (DNA): TGTGCCAGCAGCTTAAGTTCCTGGCGCACAGATACGCAGTATTTT. Protein product: CASSLSSWRTDTQYF.

This chain links TRBV7-9 with TRBJ1-1, with TRBD1 matching over 10 bases. V lost 6 bases to trimming and J lost 11 bases; unmatched junction nucleotides: 9. The CDR3 extends over 13 amino acids. Germline loops: CDR1 SEHNR, CDR2 FQNEAQ (reference sequence). The CDR3 region has the DNA TGTGCCAGCAGAAGACAGGGGGCCCATTCGGCTTTCTTT. It codes for CASRRQGAHSAFF.

CDR3 loop: CASSQVGLTQYF. The CDR3 coding sequence is TGTGCCAGCAGCCAGGTGGGGCTTACGCAGTATTTT. J is TRBJ2-3 and V is TRBV7-8; weak D call: TRBD1 (5 bases). Per germline, CDR1 SGHVS and CDR2 FQNEAQ. The V and J ends lost 5 bases and 8 bases respectively, with 11 bases between them. The length of the CDR3 is 12 residues.